Sequencing of this TCR beta chain was carried out in a study of cytomegalovirus exposure and HLA in healthy donors (dated by TCRdb to the late 2010s). Study-level background: An earlier analysis of about 560 of the donors reported over 250 Gb of sequence data and 95 million to 120 million unique TCR beta sequences obtained from about 179 million T cells. About 300 gigabases of sequencing data and roughly 90 million unique TCR sequences were included in an early release covering 550 to 800 HLA-typed donors. Among the roughly 400 genotyped donors, approximately 81% belonged to the genetic ancestry cluster associated with self-reported Caucasian donors. The aim of the study was to test whether cataloging public T cell receptors could identify signatures of past pathogen exposure. The T cell repertoires of some 700 subjects were profiled by immunosequencing and related to cytomegalovirus serostatus. In addition to the first cohort of 666 subjects, a separate validation cohort of approximately 130 different subjects was used. High-throughput TCR immunosequencing, statistical association of individual TCRs with disease status, and machine learning were combined to predict cytomegalovirus infection status. A later analysis re-analyzed previously published TCR beta repertoires from 650 to 800 donors and added high-resolution HLA genotyping to study TCR occurrence patterns. The later analysis used no new phenotypic data to find candidate immune exposures, relying instead on TCR beta sequences and their occurrence across donors. An earlier analysis of 450 to 750 of the donors used high-throughput TCR beta sequencing to judge whether each TCR beta V gene segment behaved as functional or pseudogenic. Donor age, sex, ethnicity and CMV serostatus were compiled together with the repertoire data. A later genetic analysis took genome-wide SNP genotypes for about 55% of the 666 donors and used that subset as a discovery cohort. All discovery cohort repertoires had been generated using a single sequencing platform. HLA typing covered class I and class II loci at four-digit resolution. The number of typed donors differed by locus: about 620-640 for A, B, C, DRB1 and DQB1; 522 for DQA1; 600 to 610 for DPA1; and approximately 450 for DPB1. Several DR-DQ haplotypes were treated as single units for association and clustering because of strong linkage in the cohort. Across approximately 400 genotyped donors of the cohort, an average of roughly 230,000 unique TCR beta nucleotide sequences per donor were sequenced, and around 19% of those sequences were non-productive. Overall results and qualifications from the work: A later analysis found that most CMV-associated TCR beta chains appeared HLA-restricted, with HLA associations seemingly driven largely by CMV exposure. In a later analysis, the rate of TCR association differed among HLA loci, with DRB1 alleles having the most associated TCRs and HLA-C alleles having the fewest. The study listed 150 to 200 TCR beta chains as associated with cytomegalovirus. A later analysis associated about 17,000 TCR beta sequences with specific HLA alleles at a false discovery rate of 0.05. Strong co-occurrence of HLA alleles, especially DR and DQ, made assigning TCR associations to individual alleles difficult. Cytomegalovirus status was reported to be diagnosed by the classifier with high specificity and sensitivity in both the original and validation cohorts. A group of highly shared sequence variants was considered likely to be a technical artifact of the sequencing pipeline. A later genetic analysis reported fewer N-insertions in productive TCRs among donors in an Asian-associated ancestry cluster than the roughly 620-donor mean. This cohort had only TCR beta chains sequenced, and the lack of alpha or paired-chain data limited which features could be detected. A later analysis found that HLA-associated TCR beta chains were more clonally expanded and had lower generation probabilities than equally common non-associated chains. A few of the identified cytomegalovirus-associated TCR beta chains were confirmed in vitro to be specific for cytomegalovirus antigens. The authors suggested that the approach could potentially be generalized to other disease states and immunological phenotypes. The 87-base-pair reads could not distinguish some IMGT-functional V segments, including TRBV6-2 and TRBV6-3, so those segments were excluded. Broadly in line with IMGT annotations, most TCR beta V segments showed up in productive rearrangements about 87% or about 30% of the time in an earlier analysis of under 700 of the donors. HLA typing was unavailable for some donors at each locus, so association tests used only the typed subset. V-gene and J-gene trimming of TCR beta chains was associated with a missense DCLRE1C variant in a later genetic analysis, and the association was replicated in an independent cohort. Immune exposure information for the cohort was limited to CMV serostatus. Because counts were too low, about 18 rarely observed V segments, including chromosome 9 orphons, were excluded from the earlier analysis of about 500 of the donors. A further reported finding was that TCR beta sequences accurately predicted the HLA-A and HLA-B alleles for most subjects in the first cohort. Across donors, most TCR sequences were observed very rarely, whereas some public TCRs were present in many individuals. The presence/absence analyses assumed that sequencing depth was roughly uniform across donors, and that assumption may not be true. Several of the top co-occurrence clusters appeared to be linked to parvovirus B19, influenza, CMV and Epstein-Barr virus, according to a later analysis. Linkage disequilibrium might explain the correlated functional status among segregating V segments, but an unknown experimental factor could not be excluded.

The cohort comprised under 700 healthy bone marrow donors. All cohort members were sampled while nominally healthy, although unrecorded immune exposures were likely present. The donor tested CMV seronegative, placing the donor among the 352 seronegative members of the cohort. A peripheral blood sample was collected from each donor, and TCR beta sequencing was performed on peripheral blood mononuclear cells. Genomic DNA extraction from the blood cell samples was performed with the Qiagen DNeasy Blood Extraction Kit. With respect to this clone: The antigen it binds to is not known. Per-base quality was not reported, and no clone a single base away is much larger than it.

CDR1 and CDR2 are read off the germline V gene as KGHSH and LQKENI. Trimming removed 4 bases from V and 7 bases from J; the gene matches leave 4 bases unexplained. The CDR3 measures 14 amino acids from cysteine to phenylalanine. Only CDR3 DNA is held: 42 bases, read in frame from base 1. The library relied on the immunoSEQ multiplex PCR assay. A mixture of 60 forward primers for TCR Vbeta segments and 13 reverse primers for TCR Jbeta segments was used in the multiplex PCR. A multiplex PCR assay on genomic DNA amplified the CDR3 region of rearranged TCR beta genes. The amplified TCR beta libraries were sequenced on the Illumina HiSeq System as 87-base-pair reads. In the authors' own workflow: A later analysis tallied roughly 76 million unique TCR beta chains across the approximately 670 repertoires, and approximately 12 million of those chains were shared by two or more donors. Raw reads were error-corrected and collapsed into unique sequences with a nearest-neighbor algorithm that merged closely related sequences to remove PCR and sequencing errors. To assign V, D and J gene segments, CDR3 sequences were aligned to IMGT reference sequences. For a sequence to be retained, at least a six-nucleotide match to both a V gene segment and a J gene segment was required. Rearrangements were called productive when the CDR3 lacked stop codons and stayed in frame with V and J; all others were non-productive. CDR3 was defined by IMGT convention, running from the second conserved V-encoded cysteine to the conserved J-encoded phenylalanine. The earlier analysis of some 540 of the donors excluded any sequence lacking an unambiguous match to a single V gene segment. In an earlier analysis of around 590 of the donors, a V segment was called functional when productive rearrangements were above 56.7%, and segregating when the standard deviation between donors exceeded 5%. A statistical classification framework was developed to diagnose cytomegalovirus status using the catalog of TCR beta chain sequences. In a later analysis, V and J genes were assigned by comparing TCR nucleotide sequences against IMGT/GENE-DB human TR gene sequences. Using the TCRdist pipeline, a later analysis assigned CDR3 sequences along with most-parsimonious VDJ recombination scenarios. In a later analysis, each TCR beta chain was defined by its CDR3 amino acid sequence together with its V-gene family, and reads without a unique V-gene family were excluded. A later analysis removed nearly 600 highly shared, low-generation-probability nucleotide sequences to deal with suspected cross-contamination and a sequencing artifact. In a later analysis, a clonal expansion index for each public chain was calculated from normalized within-repertoire ranks of inferred template counts. In a later analysis, generation probabilities were computed with a VDJ recombination model fitted to out-of-frame rearrangements, and the resulting probabilities were checked against IGoR. A later analysis scored TCR-TCR, TCR-HLA and TCR-CMV co-occurrence with hypergeometric tests, applying a repertoire-size bias correction to TCR pairs. False discovery rates were estimated in a later analysis by permuting HLA or CMV assignments 20 times. A later analysis grouped co-occurring TCRs with DBSCAN, adding TCRdist sequence similarity when clustering within HLA-allele-positive subsets. Repertoires with fewer than 30,000 or more than 120,000 public chains were left out of co-occurrence clustering, as were about 5 repertoires with anomalous nucleotide sharing. The clones in this table, taken by TCRdb from immuneACCESS, are in-frame only. Not every clone is retained; where verified, under half of the shortfall comes from an unresolved V gene, and the cause of the rest is unknown. D and trimming come from the DNA, and the V and J calls and clone size come from that table. This sample is represented by roughly 200,000 clones; roughly nine tenths of them were singletons. Of the sample, around 0.99% falls within the top ten clones.

Recombination connected TRBV18 to TRBJ2-2; 9 bases in the junction line up with TRBD1. What was sequenced was PBMCs. This sequence was found in a boy aged 2-9 years in good health and CMV-seronegative. The CDR3 region has the sequence CASSLWTGDGELFF. The DNA reads TGTGCCAGCTCACTTTGGACAGGGGACGGGGAGCTGTTTTTT.